This is a list of T cell receptor beta chains from one sample in a study of Graves' ophthalmopathy and Graves' hyperthyroidism. TCRdb itself ran the multiplex PCR reads through MiXCR, one entry per CDR3 protein. The sample consists of around 660,000 distinct CDR3 sequences, roughly two fifths of them appearing once. The sequenced sample consisted of peripheral blood. The receptors were gathered from an adult man with Graves' ophthalmopathy. CDR3s include the opening cysteine and the closing phenylalanine or tryptophan. A D gene is named only where the DNA matches it firmly. The listing skips clone size in some rows; elsewhere it reads once, few, many or a size class.

J gene	clone size	CDR3 length	V gene	D gene	CDR3 DNA	CDR3 protein
TRBJ2-7	.	14	TRBV7-2	.	TGTGCCAGCAGCTTAAGGGGGGCGTACCAAGAGCAGTACTTC	CASSLRGAYQEQYF
TRBJ1-1	.	15	TRBV25-1	.	TGTGCCAGCAGTGAGGGGGGCAGTGGCCGACTGGGAGCTTTCTTT	CASSEGGSGRLGAFF
TRBJ2-7	many	13	TRBV10-2	.	TGCGCCAGCAATTGGGACAACTACCCCGAGCAGTACTTC	CASNWDNYPEQYF
TRBJ1-2	many	14	TRBV19	.	TGTGCCAGTACCCTTGCGGGGGACAACTATGGCTACACCTTC	CASTLAGDNYGYTF
TRBJ1-2	many	12	TRBV9	.	TGTGCCCCTTTCGCAAGGTCCTATGGCTACACCTTC	CAPFARSYGYTF
TRBJ2-5	.	15	TRBV12-5	.	TGTGCTAGTGGTCTAGACACGTTATCTCAAGAGACCCAGTACTTC	CASGLDTLSQETQYF
TRBJ2-5	many	14	TRBV24-1	TRBD1	TGTGCCACCAGTGAAAGCAAACAGGGGGAGACCCAGTACTTC	CATSESKQGETQYF
TRBJ1-5	.	15	TRBV13	.	TGTGTCAGCAGTAGGGGGGTTCGAAGCAATCAGCCCCAGCATTTT	CVSSRGVRSNQPQHF
TRBJ1-4	.	13	TRBV20-1	TRBD1	TGCAGTGTTACACAGGGGAAGGGTGAAAAACTGTTTTTT	CSVTQGKGEKLFF
TRBJ2-7	many	12	TRBV9	.	TGTGCCAGCAGCGAGGACGGATACGAGCAGTACTTC	CASSEDGYEQYF
TRBJ1-5	.	15	TRBV10-3	TRBD1	TGTGCCATCAGCATGACAGGGGGAAGCAATCAGCCCCAGCATTTT	CAISMTGGSNQPQHF
TRBJ2-7	many	14	TRBV7-8	.	TGTGCCAGCAGCCAGGGAGGCCCAGCCTACGAGCAGTACTTC	CASSQGGPAYEQYF
TRBJ1-5	.	16	TRBV29-1	.	TGCAGCGTTCGGCAGGGAACGGGTAATAGCAATCAGCCCCAGCATTTT	CSVRQGTGNSNQPQHF
TRBJ2-5	many	13	TRBV5-1	.	TGCGCCAGCAGTTATAGCGATTCCGGGGCCCAGTACTTC	CASSYSDSGAQYF
TRBJ2-5	many	15	TRBV5-8	TRBD2	TGTGCCAGCAGCGTACTAGGGACTAGCGGAGAGACCCAGTACTTC	CASSVLGTSGETQYF
TRBJ2-2	few	14	TRBV5-1	.	TGCGCCAGCAGCTTGGCCGGGGAGGCCGGGGAGCTGTTTTTT	CASSLAGEAGELFF
TRBJ2-5	.	15	TRBV7-8	.	TGTGCCAGCAGCTTAGGAGCGACGGCCGGGGAGACCCAGTACTTC	CASSLGATAGETQYF
TRBJ1-1	many	15	TRBV7-2	.	TGTGCCAGCAGCTTATCCGGGACAAAGAACACTGAAGCTTTCTTT	CASSLSGTKNTEAFF
TRBJ2-5	.	14	TRBV2	.	TGTGCCACCGCCCCCCTTAGACACCAAGAGACCCAGTACTTC	CATAPLRHQETQYF
TRBJ2-5	.	11	TRBV29-1	.	TGCAGCGTTGTCCGGGCAGGGACCCAGTACTTC	CSVVRAGTQYF
TRBJ1-1	few	16	TRBV25-1	TRBD1	TGTGCCAGCCGGGCCCGTCAGACAGGGTGGGACACTGAAGCTTTCTTT	CASRARQTGWDTEAFF
TRBJ1-5	many	13	TRBV5-6	.	TGTGCCAGCAGCAGGGAAACAGGATCGCCCCAGCATTTT	CASSRETGSPQHF
TRBJ2-7	few	14	TRBV6-4	TRBD2	TGTGCCAGCAGTGACTCTGGGAGCGGGAAGGAGCAGTACTTC	CASSDSGSGKEQYF
TRBJ1-5	many	12	TRBV15	.	TGTGCCACCAGTACGCAAAACGTCCCCCAGCATTTT	CATSTQNVPQHF
TRBJ2-2	.	17	TRBV13	TRBD2	TGTGCCAGCAGCTGGGGACTAGCGGGAGAATTTACCGGGGAGCTGTTTTTT	CASSWGLAGEFTGELFF
TRBJ1-2	.	12	TRBV2	.	TGTGCCAGCAGTGTAGAAGGGGATGGCTACACCTTC	CASSVEGDGYTF
TRBJ1-2	.	14	TRBV10-2	TRBD1	TGCGCCAGCAGTGAGATGGGACAGGGGTATGGCTACACCTTC	CASSEMGQGYGYTF